One sample yielded the 21 T cell receptor beta chains listed below, sequenced in a study of T cell repertoires in cytomegalovirus infection. TCRdb called the reads again in MiXCR, with one record for every CDR3 protein. This table holds about 500,000 distinct CDR3 sequences, 30% to 40% found once. These receptors have no identified antigens. The sequenced sample was cultured PBMCs, obtained from culture after CMV antigen stimulation. Receptors were obtained from a human donor in good health (CMV status not recorded). Some clones in this sample may be carry-over from other donors' samples.

A few counts support this clonotype. This sequence joins TRBV19 and TRBJ1-1, with a weak D call TRBD1 (6 bases). CDR1 is LNHDA and CDR2 is SQIVND in the germline V gene (reference sequence). The CDR3 has 15 amino acids. V lost 5 bases to trimming and J lost 1 base, with 14 bases between them. The CDR3 nucleotides are TGTGCCAGTAGTGCCCGCGGGGGCACGAACACTGAAGCTTTCTTT. It encodes CASSARGGTNTEAFF.

The chain couples TRBV7-2 to TRBJ2-1; 10 positions agree with TRBD1. This CDR3 is built from 15 residues. V gave up 5 bases and J gave up 3 bases; unmatched junction bases: 4. The germline V gene has CDR1 SGHTA and CDR2 FQGNSA. CDR3 sequence (DNA): TGTGCCAGCAGCCCAAGGACAGGGGGCTACAATGAGCAGTTCTTC. Translating gives CASSPRTGGYNEQFF.

This chain joins TRBV19 and TRBJ2-3, with 8 bases aligning to TRBD2. V trimming: 3 bases; J trimming: 6 bases; junction bases outside the gene matches: 14. CDR3 length equals 17 residues. Per the germline V gene, CDR1 is LNHDA and CDR2 is SQIVND (reference sequence). The CDR3 here is CASSIRRTGGPRDTQYF. Written as DNA, the CDR3 is TGTGCCAGTAGTATTAGGCGAACGGGAGGGCCAAGGGATACGCAGTATTTT.

This clonotype was seen at least ten times. The chain has TRBV7-2 and TRBJ2-1; D could derive from TRBD1 or TRBD2 (5 bases each). Trimming took off 8 bases at V and 4 bases at J, with 18 bases between the two ends. The V gene's germline CDR1 is SGHTA and CDR2 FQGNSA. CDR3 size: 15 residues. This CDR3 is CASQSPGPLYNEQFF. The CDR3 DNA reads as TGTGCCAGCCAAAGTCCGGGACCACTTTACAATGAGCAGTTCTTC. The full variable domain, rest sourced from reference TRBV7-2 and TRBJ2-1, is GAGVSQSPSNKVTEKGKDVELRCDPISGHTALYWYRQSLGQGLEFLIYFQGNSAPDKSGLPSDRFSAERTGGSVSTLTIQRTQQEDSAVYLCASQSPGPLYNEQFFGPGTRLTVL.

A note on this clonotype: This may be a read error, as it is one base from a much larger clone. The CDR3 region is CASRISGGGHSYEQYF. As DNA, the CDR3 is TGTGCCAGCAGAATCTCTGGCGGGGGGCACTCCTACGAGCAGTACTTC. V usage is TRBV28 and J usage is TRBJ2-7, with 8 bases identical to TRBD2. Per the germline V gene, CDR1 is MDHEN and CDR2 is SYDVKM. This CDR3 has 16 amino acids. V was clipped by 6 bases and J by 0 bases; unmatched bases: 10. Based on the CDR3 plus reference TRBV28 and TRBJ2-7, the full variable domain is DVKVTQSSRYLVKRTGEKVFLECVQDMDHENMFWYRQDPGLGLRLIYFSYDVKMKEKGDIPEGYSVSREKKERFSLILESASTNQTSMYLCASRISGGGHSYEQYFGPGTRLTVT.

The CDR3 coding sequence is TGTGCCAGTAGTATAGAAAGGGTTAACACTGAAGCTTTCTTT. The encoded protein is CASSIERVNTEAFF. This chain links TRBV19 with TRBJ1-1; D gene ambiguous. Trimming took off 0 bases at V and 2 bases at J, with 7 bases between the two ends. CDR3 length equals 14 residues. Germline CDR1 LNHDA, CDR2 SQIVND (reference sequence).

The chain carries TRBV7-2 and TRBJ2-7, with 12 bases identical to TRBD2. The CDR3 loop spans 16 amino acids. J lost 4 bases, V lost 6 bases, and 10 bases had no gene match. Germline CDR1 and CDR2: SGHTA and FQGNSA. CDR3 nucleotide sequence: TGTGCCAGCAGAAAATTGGGGACTAGCGGGCAGTACGAGCAGTACTTC. As protein: CASRKLGTSGQYEQYF.

Regarding this clonotype: This could be a read error, since a much larger clone is one nucleotide away. Since the CDR3 does not end with the conserved phenylalanine or tryptophan, this likely comes from a read error. The chain has TRBV7-6 and TRBJ2-5; 10 bases line up with TRBD2. CDR3 size: 15 residues. CDR1 and CDR2 (germline): SGHVS, FNYEAQ. Here the CDR3 DNA reads TGTGCTAGCAGTTCTAGCGGGAGCCCGAAAGAGACCCAGTACTCC. Translated, it gives CASSSSGSPKETQYS.

The chain links TRBV24-1 to TRBJ1-1; a weak D match, TRBD1 (5 bases). The germline V gene has CDR1 KGHDR and CDR2 SFDVKD. V lost 4 bases and J 6 bases, leaving 11 bases between the germline ends. The CDR3 length is 13 residues. In DNA form, the CDR3 reads TGTGCCACCAGTGACTCAGGGTTTGCTGAAGCTTTCTTT. As protein: CATSDSGFAEAFF.

The rearrangement joins TRBV19 to TRBJ1-4; 8 bases are a match to TRBD1. J gave up 8 bases and V 8 bases, and 10 bases lay outside the gene matches. Germline assignment: CDR1 LNHDA and CDR2 SQIVND (reference sequence). This CDR3 is 14 amino acids long. As DNA, the CDR3 is TGTGCCAGTGGACTCAGGGGGCTTGAGGAAAAACTGTTTTTT. This sequence encodes CASGLRGLEEKLFF.

The chain carries TRBV7-6 and TRBJ2-7; D is uncertain. Per germline, CDR1 SGHVS and CDR2 FNYEAQ. V gave up 3 bases and J gave up 7 bases, with 10 bases separating them. The CDR3 length is 12 residues. CDR3 in DNA: TGTGCCAGCAGCTTTTTTTTGGGGGAGCAGTACGTC. It encodes CASSFFLGEQYV.

In this sample, this clonotype turned up a few times. The gene calls are TRBV28 and TRBJ2-7, with TRBD1 matching over 8 bases. From germline, CDR1 is MDHEN and CDR2 SYDVKM. V shed 6 bases and J 2 bases; nucleotides not matched to a gene: 3. CDR3 length: 13 amino acids. In DNA form, the CDR3 reads TGTGCCAGCAGACCGGGACAGGCCTACGAGCAGTACTTC. It is translated as CASRPGQAYEQYF.

V is TRBV27 and J is TRBJ2-7; tentative D call: TRBD1 (6 bases). Trimming shortened V by 5 bases and J by 6 bases, and 14 bases separated the two germline ends. CDR1 is MNHEY and CDR2 is SMNVEV in the germline V gene (reference sequence). CDR3 length: 13 amino acids. Written as DNA, the CDR3 is TGTGCCAGCAGTCAAACCGCAGGGGTCGAGCAGTACGTC. Protein: CASSQTAGVEQYV.

The chain carries TRBV4-1 and TRBJ2-2; D assignment may be TRBD1 or TRBD2 (5 bases each). Germline lookup yields CDR1 MGHRA and CDR2 YSYEKL. This CDR3 spans 14 amino acids. Trimming took off 0 bases at V and 6 bases at J, with 8 bases between the two ends. CDR3 sequence reads: CASSQDVGAGELFF. The CDR3 DNA reads TGCGCCAGCAGCCAAGATGTGGGGGCCGGGGAGCTGTTTTTT.

This chain uses TRBV6-5 with TRBJ1-5; D not resolved. Trimming removed 2 bases at V and 6 bases at J, with 8 bases between. CDR3 length: 13 amino acids. CDR1 MNHEY and CDR2 SVGAGI come from the germline V gene. As DNA, the CDR3 is TGTGCCAGCAGTTACGAGGTCGGTCAGCCCCAGCATTTT. Encoded protein: CASSYEVGQPQHF.

The rearrangement links TRBV19 to TRBJ2-1; TRBD2 matches 9 bases. V gave up 7 bases and J gave up 0 bases; unmatched junction bases: 1. The germline gives CDR1 LNHDA, CDR2 SQIVND (reference sequence). The CDR3 has 14 amino acids. The CDR3 nucleotides read TGTGCCAGTAATAGCGGGAGCTCCTACAATGAGCAGTTCTTC. As protein: CASNSGSSYNEQFF.

The chain uses TRBV28 and TRBJ2-7; the D gene is possibly TRBD1 (5 bases). V lost 1 base and J lost 4, with 14 bases in between. The CDR3 has 15 amino acids. Germline lookup yields CDR1 MDHEN and CDR2 SYDVKM. The CDR3 reads CASSLLDTQIYEQYF. The CDR3 nucleotides are TGTGCCAGCAGTTTATTGGACACCCAAATTTACGAGCAGTACTTC. The complete variable domain, with remaining parts taken from reference TRBV28 and TRBJ2-7, reads DVKVTQSSRYLVKRTGEKVFLECVQDMDHENMFWYRQDPGLGLRLIYFSYDVKMKEKGDIPEGYSVSREKKERFSLILESASTNQTSMYLCASSLLDTQIYEQYFGPGTRLTVT.

This chain links TRBV29-1 with TRBJ2-1, with D maybe TRBD2 (5 bases). Trimming pared 4 bases from V and 5 bases from J, leaving 12 bases between. The CDR3 sequence is 13 residues long. Germline CDR1 SQVTM, CDR2 ANQGSEA. CDR3 nucleotides: TGCAGCGTTGTTATATCGGGGAACAATGAGCAGTTCTTC. Amino acid sequence: CSVVISGNNEQFF.

This clonotype turned up a few times. Here the CDR3 DNA reads TGTGCCAGCTCACCAAGACCTGGCGGGGGTACCTACAATGAGCAGTTCTTC. It yields the protein CASSPRPGGGTYNEQFF. The chain carries TRBV18 and TRBJ2-1; 7 bases are a match to TRBD2. Germline assignment: CDR1 KGHSH and CDR2 LQKENI. The ends lost 2 bases at V and 2 bases at J; junction bases unmatched: 9. The CDR3 is 17 amino acids. Full variable domain (remainder filled in from reference TRBV18 and TRBJ2-1): NAGVMQNPRHLVRRRGQEARLRCSPMKGHSHVYWYRQLPEEGLKFMVYLQKENIIDESGMPKERFSAEFPKEGPSILRIQQVVRGDSAAYFCASSPRPGGGTYNEQFFGPGTRLTVL.

The V gene is TRBV4-3, the J gene TRBJ1-6; no clear D. CDR1 is LGHNA and CDR2 is YSLEER in the germline V gene. The CDR3 totals 18 residues. Trimming stripped 3 bases from V and 0 bases from J, with 15 bases between. DNA for the CDR3: TGCGCCAGCAGCCACTTCTCCCCCGGGAGCTCCTATAATTCACCCCTCCACTTT. This encodes CASSHFSPGSSYNSPLHF.

This chain joins TRBV19 and TRBJ2-1; 12 bases align to TRBD2. This CDR3 spans 15 amino acids. CDR1 is LNHDA and CDR2 is SQIVND in the germline V gene (reference sequence). Trimming at V came to 8 bases and at J to 4 bases, leaving 6 bases not matched to a gene. Here the CDR3 reads CASRTSGTRYNEQFF. In DNA, the CDR3 is TGTGCCAGTCGGACTAGCGGGACGCGATACAATGAGCAGTTCTTC.